The 5 T cell receptor beta chains given below trace back to one sample, sequenced in a study of shared clonotypes between healthy human individuals. The protocol was immunoSEQ multiplex PCR, while the TCRdb copy is restricted to in-frame clones and leaves out a portion. This sample carries approximately 710,000 clones, around 91% of them seen once, and the ten largest clones take 30% to 40%. Sequencing was done on a sample of memory CD8+ T cells from PBMCs. The subset is: CD45RO+ cells pooled with CCR7-negative TemRA cells. These receptors were obtained from a man younger than 30 in good health. Some clones in this sample may be carry-over from other donors' samples.

This clone was seen just once. V usage is TRBV19 and J usage is TRBJ1-1; no clear D gene. Trimming took 1 base from V and 9 from J, leaving 15 bases between them. The germline V gene has CDR1 LNHDA and CDR2 SQIVND (reference sequence). The CDR3 length is 14 residues. CDR3 DNA: TGTGCCAGTAGTATAGGGGATATAGGCGACCAAGCTTTCTTT. Translated: CASSIGDIGDQAFF.

In its sample, this clone was seen once. This rearrangement joins TRBV27 to TRBJ2-7; no definite D call. Per the germline V gene, CDR1 is MNHEY and CDR2 is SMNVEV (reference sequence). The V end was cut by 3 bases, the J end by 7 bases, with 13 bases between. The CDR3 loop spans 13 amino acids. The CDR3 spells CASSFIMKWEQYF. As DNA, the CDR3 is TGTGCCAGCAGTTTTATAATGAAATGGGAGCAGTACTTC.

The chain combines TRBV9 with TRBJ2-7, with TRBD1 matching 8 bases. Germline V lookup: CDR1 SGDLS, CDR2 YYNGEE. The V gene end was trimmed by 0 bases and the J gene end by 2 bases; junction bases not matched to a gene: 4. There are 15 residues in the CDR3. The CDR3 region has the DNA TGTGCCAGCAGCGTAGCTGGGACAGGCCCCTACGAGCAGTACTTC. Amino acid sequence: CASSVAGTGPYEQYF.

V is TRBV4-2 and J is TRBJ2-7; 11 nucleotides agree with TRBD2. CDR1 is LGHNA, CDR2 YNFKEQ, per germline. This CDR3 region has 15 residues. J gave up 6 bases and V 3 bases, and 7 bases lay outside the gene matches. CDR3 DNA sequence: TGTGCCAGCAGCCATGAACTAGCGGGAGAGTTCGAGCAGTACTTC. It yields the protein CASSHELAGEFEQYF.

V usage is TRBV9 and J usage is TRBJ2-5; D gene ambiguous. From germline, CDR1 is SGDLS and CDR2 YYNGEE. The V and J ends lost 4 bases and 3 bases respectively, with 10 bases between them. This CDR3 is built from 13 residues. CDR3 bases: TGTGCCAGCAGCCCCCTAAGGGAAGAGACCCAGTACTTC. This codes for CASSPLREETQYF.